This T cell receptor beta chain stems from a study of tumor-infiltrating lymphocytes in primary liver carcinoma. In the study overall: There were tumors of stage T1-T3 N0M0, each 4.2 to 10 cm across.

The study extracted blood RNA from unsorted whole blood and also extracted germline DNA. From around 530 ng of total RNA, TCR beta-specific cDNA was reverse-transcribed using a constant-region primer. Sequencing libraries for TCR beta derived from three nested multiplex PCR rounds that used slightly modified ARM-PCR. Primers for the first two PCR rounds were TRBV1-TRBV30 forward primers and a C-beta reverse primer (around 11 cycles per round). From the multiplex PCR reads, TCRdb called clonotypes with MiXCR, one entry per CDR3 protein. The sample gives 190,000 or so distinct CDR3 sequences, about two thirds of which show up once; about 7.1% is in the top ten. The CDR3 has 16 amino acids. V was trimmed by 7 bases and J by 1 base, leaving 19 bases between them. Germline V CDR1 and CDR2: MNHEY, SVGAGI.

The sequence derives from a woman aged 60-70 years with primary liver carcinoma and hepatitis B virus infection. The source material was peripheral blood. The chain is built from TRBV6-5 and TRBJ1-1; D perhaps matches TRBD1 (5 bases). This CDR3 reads CASIIRPGHPNTEAFF. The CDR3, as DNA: TGTGCCAGCATTATAAGACCAGGACATCCGAACACTGAAGCTTTCTTT.